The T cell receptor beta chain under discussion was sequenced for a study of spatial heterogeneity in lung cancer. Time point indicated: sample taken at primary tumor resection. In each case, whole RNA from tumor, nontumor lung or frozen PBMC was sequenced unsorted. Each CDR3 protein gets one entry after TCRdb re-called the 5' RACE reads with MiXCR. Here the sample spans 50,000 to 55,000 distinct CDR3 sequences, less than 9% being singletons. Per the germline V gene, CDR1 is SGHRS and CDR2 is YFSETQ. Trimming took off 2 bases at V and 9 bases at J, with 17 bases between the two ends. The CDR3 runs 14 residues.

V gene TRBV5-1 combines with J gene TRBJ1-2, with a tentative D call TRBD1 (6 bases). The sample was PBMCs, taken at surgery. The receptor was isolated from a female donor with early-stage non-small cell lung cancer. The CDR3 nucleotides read TGCGCCAGCAGCTTCACTCCACAGGGAGAGAGCTACACCTTC. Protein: CASSFTPQGESYTF.